These 12 T cell receptor beta chains were all obtained from the same sample, sequenced in a study of blood T cell repertoires in COVID-19. Method: immunoSEQ multiplex PCR; TCRdb's copy keeps in-frame clones and lacks some. Of 160,000 or so clones listed, roughly 81% are singletons. Sequencing was performed on peripheral blood. The receptors shown here come from a man in his forties or fifties with acute or convalescent COVID-19.

The gene calls are TRBV30 and TRBJ1-3, with 9 positions matching TRBD1. The CDR3 totals 14 residues. The germline V gene has CDR1 GTSNPN and CDR2 SVGIG (reference sequence). V lost 8 bases and J lost 2; bases outside the gene matches: 7. CDR3 DNA sequence: TGTGCCGGCTTCCGGGACAGGGCTGGAAACACCATATATTTT. Protein: CAGFRDRAGNTIYF.

This chain connects TRBV15 to TRBJ1-1; the D gene is possibly TRBD1 (6 bases). Deletions cut 1 base from V and 6 bases from J, with 18 bases between. CDR3 length: 16 residues. The germline CDR1 and CDR2 sequences are LNHNV and YYDKDF (reference sequence). The DNA for the CDR3 is TGTGCCACCAGCAGAGGGGGGACACAGAAGCCCCCTGAAGCTTTCTTT. Its protein is CATSRGGTQKPPEAFF. The variable domain in full, with the rest retrieved from reference TRBV15 and TRBJ1-1, is DAMVIQNPRYQVTQFGKPVTLSCSQTLNHNVMYWYQQKSSQAPKLLFHYYDKDFNNEADTPDNFQSRRPNTSFCFLDIRSPGLGDTAMYLCATSRGGTQKPPEAFFGQGTRLTVV.

The chain employs TRBV9 and TRBJ1-4; TRBD1 aligns across 9 bases. The germline CDR1 and CDR2 sequences are SGDLS and YYNGEE. Trimming removed 4 bases from V and 8 bases from J; junction bases left unmatched: 12. The length of the CDR3 is 16 residues. The CDR3 spells CASSMGSGQGSEKLFF. CDR3 in DNA: TGTGCCAGCAGCATGGGGTCGGGACAGGGCTCAGAAAAACTGTTTTTT.

The V gene is TRBV19, the J gene TRBJ1-1; D is unresolved. The V end was cut by 0 bases, the J end by 4 bases, with 15 bases between. The CDR3 extends over 16 amino acids. Germline values: CDR1 LNHDA, CDR2 SQIVND (reference sequence). CDR3 protein: CASSIESGGRGTEAFF. CDR3 nucleotide sequence: TGTGCCAGTAGTATAGAAAGCGGCGGTCGGGGCACTGAAGCTTTCTTT.

CDR3 nucleotide sequence: TGTGCCAGCAGTTTCCGGGACAGATATGGCTACACCTTC. It yields the protein CASSFRDRYGYTF. V and J are TRBV28 and TRBJ1-2; 7 nucleotides agree with TRBD1. This CDR3 spans 13 amino acids. The germline V gene encodes CDR1 MDHEN and CDR2 SYDVKM. The V gene end was trimmed by 3 bases and the J gene end by 5 bases; junction bases not matched to a gene: 3.

CDR3 DNA: TGTGCCTGGACGGGCCGGGGTACCGGGGAGCTGTTTTTT. The encoded protein is CAWTGRGTGELFF. J is TRBJ2-2 and V is TRBV30; tentatively, D is TRBD2 (5 bases). Looked up from germline, CDR1 is GTSNPN and CDR2 is SVGIG (reference sequence). V lost 4 bases to trimming and J lost 5 bases, with 11 bases between them. The CDR3 is 13 amino acids.

This rearrangement joins TRBV28 to TRBJ1-3; 7 bases map to TRBD1. CDR1 and CDR2 from the germline V gene are MDHEN and SYDVKM. Germline trimming cut 10 bases from V and 0 bases from J; bases unmatched to any gene: 9. The CDR3 length is 15 residues. The CDR3 DNA reads as TGTGCCACCACAGACAGGGCTTACTCTGGAAACACCATATATTTT. It specifies CATTDRAYSGNTIYF.

The gene calls are TRBV12-5 and TRBJ2-1; 8 bases align to TRBD2. Germline V gene lookup returns CDR1 LGHNT and CDR2 FRNRAP. The CDR3 has 19 amino acids. V lost 0 bases, J lost 1 base, and 11 bases stayed unmatched. CDR3 in amino acids: CASGLVSDPGGNSYNEQFF. CDR3 DNA: TGTGCTAGTGGTTTGGTATCCGATCCGGGGGGGAATTCCTACAATGAGCAGTTCTTC.

This clone was observed once. The CDR3 spells CASSHPGNEQYF. CDR3 bases: TGTGCCAGCAGCCATCCCGGTAACGAGCAGTACTTC. V usage is TRBV7-9 and J usage is TRBJ2-7; D unresolved. The CDR3 totals 12 residues. The V gene's germline CDR1 is SEHNR and CDR2 FQNEAQ (reference sequence). The V and J ends lost 5 bases and 5 bases respectively, with 10 bases between them.

V is TRBV28 and J is TRBJ1-1; 9 bases are shared with TRBD1. Germline CDR1 reads MDHEN; CDR2 reads SYDVKM. There are 17 residues in the CDR3. With V trimmed by 0 bases and J by 2 bases, 7 bases remained unmatched. CDR3 in amino acids: CASSLWRTGASNTEAFF. The CDR3 DNA sequence: TGTGCCAGCAGTTTATGGAGGACAGGGGCGTCTAACACTGAAGCTTTCTTT.

The chain couples TRBV9 to TRBJ2-2; D is possibly TRBD2 (6 bases). V lost 4 bases and J 1 base, leaving 14 bases between the germline ends. This CDR3 is 16 amino acids long. CDR1 and CDR2 from the germline V gene are SGDLS and YYNGEE. CDR3 in amino acids: CASSLDGGGNTGELFF. CDR3 sequence (DNA): TGTGCCAGCAGCCTGGACGGGGGAGGGAACACCGGGGAGCTGTTTTTT.

V gene TRBV6-1 combines with J gene TRBJ2-5; D is perhaps TRBD2 (6 bases). V was shortened by 2 bases and J by 7 bases, with 11 bases between the two germline ends. The length of the CDR3 is 13 residues. The germline CDR1 and CDR2 sequences are MNHNS and SASEGT. CDR3: CASSEKGRMTQYF. The CDR3 DNA reads as TGTGCCAGCAGTGAAAAGGGGAGGATGACCCAGTACTTC.